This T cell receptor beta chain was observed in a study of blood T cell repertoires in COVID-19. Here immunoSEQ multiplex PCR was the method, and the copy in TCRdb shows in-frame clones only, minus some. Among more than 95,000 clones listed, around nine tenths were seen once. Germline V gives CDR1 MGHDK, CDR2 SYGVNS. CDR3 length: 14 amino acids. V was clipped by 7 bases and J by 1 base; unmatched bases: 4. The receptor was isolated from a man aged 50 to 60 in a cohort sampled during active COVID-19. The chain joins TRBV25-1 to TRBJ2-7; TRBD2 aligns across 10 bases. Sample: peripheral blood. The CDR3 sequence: CASKNSGGSYEQYF. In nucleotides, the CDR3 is TGTGCCAGCAAGAATAGCGGGGGGTCCTACGAGCAGTACTTC.